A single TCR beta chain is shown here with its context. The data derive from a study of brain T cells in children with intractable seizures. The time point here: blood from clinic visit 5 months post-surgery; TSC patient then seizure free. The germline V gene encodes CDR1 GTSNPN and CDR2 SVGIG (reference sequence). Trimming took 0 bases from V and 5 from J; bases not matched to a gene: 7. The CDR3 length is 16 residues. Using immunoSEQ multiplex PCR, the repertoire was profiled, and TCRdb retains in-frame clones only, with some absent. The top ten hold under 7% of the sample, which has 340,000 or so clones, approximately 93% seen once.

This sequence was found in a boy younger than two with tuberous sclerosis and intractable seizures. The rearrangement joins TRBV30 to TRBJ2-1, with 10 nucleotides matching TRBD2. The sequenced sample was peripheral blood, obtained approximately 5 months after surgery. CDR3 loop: CAWSVGLAGENNEQFF. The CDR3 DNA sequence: TGTGCCTGGAGTGTAGGGCTAGCGGGAGAAAACAATGAGCAGTTCTTC.